The T cell receptor (beta chain) under discussion was sequenced for a study of shared clonotypes between healthy human individuals. General study findings and limits: The diversity represented, both genetic and in exposure history, was limited by few donors.

Healthy HIV-negative adults with no recent acute infections or vaccinations were recruited as donors. Per germline, CDR1 SGDLS and CDR2 YYNGEE. With 4 bases clipped from V and 5 bases from J, the junction kept 11 bases outside the gene matches. The length of the CDR3 is 15 residues. Authors' data handling: As immunoSEQ supplied junction-only sequences (without quality scores), filtering differed. The protocol was immunoSEQ multiplex PCR, while the TCRdb copy is restricted to in-frame clones and leaves out a portion. V, J and clone size were drawn from that table, and D and trimming were deduced from the DNA. The top ten hold roughly 13% of the sample, which has 450,000 to 500,000 clones, 76% seen once. In the case of this clone: Its antigen is undetermined.

The chain combines TRBV9 with TRBJ2-7, with 8 bases fitting TRBD1. The source of this sequence is a woman aged 40 to 55 in good health. Some clones in this sample may be carry-over from other donors' samples. The sequencing sample was made of PBMCs. For the CDR3, the DNA is TGTGCCAGCAGCCCCGTGACAGGGGTTCTTCACGAGCAGTACTTC. Its protein is CASSPVTGVLHEQYF.